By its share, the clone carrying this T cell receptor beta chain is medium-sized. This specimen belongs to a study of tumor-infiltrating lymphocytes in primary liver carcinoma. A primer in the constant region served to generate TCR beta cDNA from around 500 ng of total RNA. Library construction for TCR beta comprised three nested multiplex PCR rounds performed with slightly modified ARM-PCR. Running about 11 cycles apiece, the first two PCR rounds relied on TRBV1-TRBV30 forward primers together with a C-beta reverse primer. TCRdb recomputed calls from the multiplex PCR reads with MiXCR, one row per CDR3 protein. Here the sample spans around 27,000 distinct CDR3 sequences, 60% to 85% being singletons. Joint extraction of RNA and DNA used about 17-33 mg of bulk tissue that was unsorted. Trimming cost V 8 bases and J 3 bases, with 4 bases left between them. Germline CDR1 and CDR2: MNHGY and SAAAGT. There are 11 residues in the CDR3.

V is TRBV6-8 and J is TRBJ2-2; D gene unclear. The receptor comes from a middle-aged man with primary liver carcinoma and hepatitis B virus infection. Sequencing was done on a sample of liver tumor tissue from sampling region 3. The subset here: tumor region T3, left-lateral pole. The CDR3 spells CASLDTGELFF. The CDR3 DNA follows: TGTGCCAGCCTAGACACCGGGGAGCTGTTTTTT.